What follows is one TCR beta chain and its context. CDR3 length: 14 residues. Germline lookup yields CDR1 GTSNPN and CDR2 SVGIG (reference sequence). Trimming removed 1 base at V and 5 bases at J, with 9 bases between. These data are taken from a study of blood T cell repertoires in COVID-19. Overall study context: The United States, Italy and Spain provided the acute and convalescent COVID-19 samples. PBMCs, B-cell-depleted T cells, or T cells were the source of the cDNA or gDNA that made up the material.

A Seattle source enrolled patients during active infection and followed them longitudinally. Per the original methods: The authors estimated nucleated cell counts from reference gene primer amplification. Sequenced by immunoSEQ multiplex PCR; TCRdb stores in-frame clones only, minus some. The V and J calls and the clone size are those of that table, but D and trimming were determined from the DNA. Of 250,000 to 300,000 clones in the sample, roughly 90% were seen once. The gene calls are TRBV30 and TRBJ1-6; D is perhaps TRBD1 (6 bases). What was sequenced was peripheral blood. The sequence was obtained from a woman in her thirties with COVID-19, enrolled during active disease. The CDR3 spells CAWSAGHNNSPLHF. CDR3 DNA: TGTGCCTGGAGTGCGGGACACAATAATTCACCCCTCCACTTT.